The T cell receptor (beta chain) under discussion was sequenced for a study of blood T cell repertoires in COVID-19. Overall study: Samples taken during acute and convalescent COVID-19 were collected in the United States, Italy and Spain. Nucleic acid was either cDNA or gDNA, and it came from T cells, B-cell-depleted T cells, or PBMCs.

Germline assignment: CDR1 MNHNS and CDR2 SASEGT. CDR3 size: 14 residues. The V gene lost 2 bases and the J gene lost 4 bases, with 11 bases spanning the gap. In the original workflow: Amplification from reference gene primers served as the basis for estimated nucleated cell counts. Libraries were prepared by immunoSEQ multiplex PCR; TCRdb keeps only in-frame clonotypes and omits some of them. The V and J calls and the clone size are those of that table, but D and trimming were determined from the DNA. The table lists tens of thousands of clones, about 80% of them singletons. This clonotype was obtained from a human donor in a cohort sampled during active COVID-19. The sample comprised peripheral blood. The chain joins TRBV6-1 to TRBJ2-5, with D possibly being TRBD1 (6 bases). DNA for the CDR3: TGTGCCAGCAGTGAAACGATAGGGGGAGAGACCCAGTACTTC. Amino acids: CASSETIGGETQYF.